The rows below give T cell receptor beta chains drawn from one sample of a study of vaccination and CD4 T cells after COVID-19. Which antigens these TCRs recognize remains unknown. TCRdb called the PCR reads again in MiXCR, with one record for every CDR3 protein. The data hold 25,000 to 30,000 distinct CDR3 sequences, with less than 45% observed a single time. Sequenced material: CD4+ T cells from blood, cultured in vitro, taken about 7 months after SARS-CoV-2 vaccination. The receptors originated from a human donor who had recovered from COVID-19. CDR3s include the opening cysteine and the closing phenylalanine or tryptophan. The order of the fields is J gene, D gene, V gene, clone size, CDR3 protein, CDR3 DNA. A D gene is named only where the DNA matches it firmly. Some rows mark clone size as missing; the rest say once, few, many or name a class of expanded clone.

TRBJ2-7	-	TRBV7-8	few	CASSYRASYEQYF	TGTGCCAGCAGCTACCGGGCTTCCTACGAGCAGTACTTC
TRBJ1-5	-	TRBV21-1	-	CASTQRGPKPFNQPQHF	TGTGCCAGCACCCAGAGGGGGCCTAAGCCTTTCAATCAGCCCCAGCATTTT
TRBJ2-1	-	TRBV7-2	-	CASSLLGAGNEQFF	TGTGCCAGCAGCTTACTTGGCGCTGGGAATGAGCAGTTCTTC
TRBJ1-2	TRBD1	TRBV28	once	CASSPGQVGYGYTF	TGTGCCAGCAGTCCGGGACAGGTAGGTTATGGCTACACCTTC
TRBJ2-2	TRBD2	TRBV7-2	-	CASSLAGVNTGELFF	TGTGCCAGCAGCCTAGCGGGAGTGAACACCGGGGAGCTGTTTTTT
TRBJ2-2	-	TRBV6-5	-	CASSYREFTGELFF	TGTGCCAGCAGCTACAGGGAATTCACCGGGGAGCTGTTTTTT
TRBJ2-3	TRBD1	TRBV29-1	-	CSVLQGASTDTQYF	TGCAGTGTCTTGCAGGGGGCTAGCACAGATACGCAGTATTTT
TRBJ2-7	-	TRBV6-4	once	CASVGQIRLSEQYF	TGTGCCAGCGTGGGACAAATCAGGCTGTCCGAGCAGTACTTC
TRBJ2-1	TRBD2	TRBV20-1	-	CSARGGLAASSEQFF	TGCAGTGCTAGGGGGGGACTAGCGGCTTCGAGTGAGCAGTTCTTC
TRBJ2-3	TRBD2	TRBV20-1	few	CSARPIIAGGADTQYF	TGCAGTGCTCGACCGATAATAGCGGGAGGGGCAGATACGCAGTATTTT
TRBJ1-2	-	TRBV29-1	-	CSVGSGSGNYGYTF	TGCAGCGTTGGTTCAGGGTCGGGGAACTATGGCTACACCTTC
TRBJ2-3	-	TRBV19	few	CASSTSRRGTQYF	TGTGCCAGTAGTACCTCCCGGAGGGGGACGCAGTATTTT
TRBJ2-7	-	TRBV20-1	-	CSAEGLSPDEQYF	TGCAGTGCGGAGGGACTGTCCCCCGACGAGCAGTACTTC
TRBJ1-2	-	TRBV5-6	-	CASSLFGRPQSGYTF	TGTGCCAGCAGCCTTTTCGGGCGACCCCAAAGTGGCTACACCTTC
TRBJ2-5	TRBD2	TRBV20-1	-	CSARPGLRGRAAMETQYF	TGCAGTGCTCGGCCGGGGTTGCGCGGGAGGGCCGCGATGGAGACCCAGTACTTC
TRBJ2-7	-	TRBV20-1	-	CSAPFTRRDGYEQYF	TGCAGTGCTCCTTTTACGCGGAGGGACGGCTACGAGCAGTACTTC
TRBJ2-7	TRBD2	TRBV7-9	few	CASSLGGGSYEQYF	TGTGCCAGCAGCTTAGGGGGGGGCTCCTACGAGCAGTACTTC
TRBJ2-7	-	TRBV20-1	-	CSASVIYEQYF	TGCAGTGCTAGCGTCATCTACGAGCAGTACTTC
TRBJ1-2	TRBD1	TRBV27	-	CASSFPGQGVPRYTF	TGTGCCAGCAGTTTCCCGGGACAGGGGGTTCCGCGCTACACCTTC
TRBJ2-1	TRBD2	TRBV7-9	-	CASSKQGSGRNEQFF	TGTGCCAGCAGCAAGCAGGGAAGCGGGAGGAATGAGCAGTTCTTC
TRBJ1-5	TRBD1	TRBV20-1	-	CSAQISGTEAGTQHF	TGCAGTGCGCAAATATCCGGGACAGAGGCAGGGACCCAGCATTTT
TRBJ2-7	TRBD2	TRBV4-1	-	CASSQGAGRAEQYF	TGCGCCAGCAGCCAAGGGGCGGGGAGGGCCGAGCAGTACTTC
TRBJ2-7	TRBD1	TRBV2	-	CASREDRDSYEQYF	TGTGCCAGCAGAGAGGACAGGGACTCCTACGAGCAGTACTTC
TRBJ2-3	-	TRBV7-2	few	CASSSTGTSTDTQYF	TGTGCCAGCAGCTCAACCGGGACAAGCACAGATACGCAGTATTTT
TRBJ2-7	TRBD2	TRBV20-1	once	CSASPGLALEQYF	TGCAGTGCTAGCCCGGGACTAGCCCTTGAGCAGTACTTC
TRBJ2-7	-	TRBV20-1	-	CSARGALAYEQYF	TGCAGTGCTAGGGGGGCACTAGCCTACGAGCAGTACTTC
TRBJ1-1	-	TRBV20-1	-	CSAVRTVGITEAFF	TGCAGTGCTGTAAGGACAGTCGGTATCACTGAAGCTTTCTTT
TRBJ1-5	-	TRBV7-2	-	CASSLMQGSNQPQHF	TGTGCCAGCAGCTTAATGCAGGGTAGCAATCAGCCCCAGCATTTT
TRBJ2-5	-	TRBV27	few	CASSFTQGGQETQYF	TGTGCCAGCAGTTTTACACAGGGCGGCCAAGAGACCCAGTACTTC
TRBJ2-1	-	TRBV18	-	CASSPGGRISSYNEQFF	TGTGCCAGCTCACCAGGAGGCCGGATAAGCTCCTACAATGAGCAGTTCTTC
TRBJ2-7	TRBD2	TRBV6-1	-	CASRETSGSSYEQYF	TGTGCCAGCAGAGAGACTAGCGGGAGCTCCTACGAGCAGTACTTC
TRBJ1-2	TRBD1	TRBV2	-	CARRGRYGYTF	TGTGCCAGGAGGGGGCGCTATGGCTACACCTTC
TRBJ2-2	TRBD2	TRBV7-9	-	CASSQTLAGGPRGTPRELFF	TGTGCCAGCAGCCAAACGCTAGCGGGAGGGCCTCGAGGAACACCGAGGGAGCTGTTTTTT
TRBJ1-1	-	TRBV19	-	CASKGRVGTEAFF	TGTGCCAGTAAAGGGAGAGTTGGCACTGAAGCTTTCTTT
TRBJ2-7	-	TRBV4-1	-	CASSQGGRGVYEQYF	TGCGCCAGCAGCCAAGGAGGCAGGGGGGTTTACGAGCAGTACTTC
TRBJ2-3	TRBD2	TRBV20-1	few	CSARDAGRAGTDTQYF	TGCAGTGCTAGAGATGCCGGGAGGGCCGGCACAGATACGCAGTATTTT
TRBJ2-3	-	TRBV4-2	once	CASSQDPPGASRLTQYF	TGTGCCAGCAGCCAAGATCCCCCAGGGGCGTCGAGGTTGACGCAGTATTTT
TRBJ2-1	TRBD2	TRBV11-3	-	CASSLGRREVSYNEQFF	TGTGCCAGCAGCTTAGGAAGGCGGGAGGTTTCCTACAATGAGCAGTTCTTC
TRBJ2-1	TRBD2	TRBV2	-	CASSAELAGVRIF	TGTGCCAGCAGTGCGGAACTAGCGGGAGTACGGATCTTC
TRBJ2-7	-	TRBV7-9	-	CASSLGLKPYEQYF	TGTGCCAGCAGCTTGGGACTCAAGCCCTACGAGCAGTACTTC
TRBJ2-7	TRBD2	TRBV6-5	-	CASSFSSGLAGGNYEQYF	TGTGCCAGCAGTTTCAGTTCGGGACTAGCGGGAGGGAACTACGAGCAGTACTTC
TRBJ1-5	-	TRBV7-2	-	CASSPTGNNQPQHF	TGTGCCAGCAGCCCGACAGGAAACAATCAGCCCCAGCATTTT
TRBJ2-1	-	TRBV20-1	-	CSARAGGSYNEQFF	TGCAGTGCTAGGGCGGGCGGATCCTACAATGAGCAGTTCTTC
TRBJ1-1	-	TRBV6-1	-	CASSPRGLEAFF	TGTGCCAGCAGCCCAAGGGGCTTGGAAGCTTTCTTT
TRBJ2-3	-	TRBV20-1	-	CSARVPSRIKDTQYF	TGCAGTGCTAGAGTTCCTAGCCGAATTAAAGATACGCAGTATTTT
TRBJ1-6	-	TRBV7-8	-	CASSLSGGRGYSPLHF	TGTGCCAGCAGCTTAAGCGGCGGGAGGGGGTATTCACCCCTCCACTTT
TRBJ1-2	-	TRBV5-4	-	CASSFLGAAFGYTF	TGTGCCAGCAGCTTCTTGGGGGCGGCTTTTGGCTACACCTTC
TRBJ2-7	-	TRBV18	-	CASSETRTYEQYF	TGTGCCAGCTCGGAGACTCGAACCTACGAGCAGTACTTC
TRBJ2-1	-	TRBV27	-	CASRRGSYNEQFF	TGTGCCTCTCGAAGGGGCTCCTACAATGAGCAGTTCTTC
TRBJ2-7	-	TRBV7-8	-	CASSVDSYEQYF	TGTGCCAGCAGCGTCGACAGCTACGAGCAGTACTTC
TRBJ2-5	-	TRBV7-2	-	CASSLVSGETQYF	TGTGCCAGCAGCTTAGTTTCGGGGGAGACCCAGTACTTC
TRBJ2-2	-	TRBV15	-	CATSRATGELFF	TGTGCCACCAGCAGAGCAACCGGGGAGCTGTTTTTT
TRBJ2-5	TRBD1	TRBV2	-	CASEGQMQETQYF	TGTGCCAGCGAGGGACAGATGCAAGAGACCCAGTACTTC
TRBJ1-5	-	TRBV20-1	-	CSASKGGSNQPQHF	TGCAGTGCTAGTAAAGGGGGTAGCAATCAGCCCCAGCATTTT
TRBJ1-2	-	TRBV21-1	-	CASSKRTEGGYTF	TGTGCCAGCAGCAAAAGGACGGAAGGGGGCTACACCTTC